These 26 T cell receptor beta chains originate from one sample sequenced in a study of OX40 agonist ivuxolimab in advanced cancers. The assay was immunoSEQ multiplex PCR, and TCRdb's table has in-frame clones only and misses some. Of about 76,000 clones listed, roughly nine tenths were seen once; the top ten hold 10% to 15%. Sequences were derived from CD4+ or CD8+ T cells sorted from blood, sampled in a trial of the OX40 agonist ivuxolimab. Receptors originate from an adult with an advanced solid tumor such as melanoma, head and neck, liver or kidney cancer.

V and J are TRBV7-3 and TRBJ2-2; 7 positions match TRBD1. Germline-derived CDR1 and CDR2 are SGHTA and FQGTGA. V dropped 2 bases and J dropped 0; count of bases not matched to a gene: 3. CDR3 length equals 16 residues. CDR3: CASSLWGTANTGELFF. The DNA for the CDR3 is TGTGCCAGCAGCTTATGGGGGACAGCGAACACCGGGGAGCTGTTTTTT.

The chain employs TRBV5-1 and TRBJ1-5, with D possibly being TRBD1 (5 bases). The V end was cut by 0 bases, the J end by 7 bases, with 8 bases between. CDR3 size: 13 residues. Germline V gene data show CDR1 as SGHRS and CDR2 as YFSETQ. CDR3 DNA: TGCGCCAGCAGCTTGGGGGGGTACCAGCCCCAGCATTTT. Protein sequence: CASSLGGYQPQHF.

The chain employs TRBV4-1 and TRBJ2-5; 8 bases are shared with TRBD1. The DNA end is a closer match to TRBJ2-7, so the J assignment may be wrong. The CDR3 is 13 residues long. Germline loops: CDR1 MGHRA, CDR2 YSYEKL. The CDR3 loop is CASSRKTGDEQYF. The CDR3 coding sequence is TGCGCCAGCAGCCGAAAGACAGGGGACGAGCAGTACTTC.

This chain links TRBV27 with TRBJ1-1; D gene ambiguous. V shed 7 bases and J shed 4 bases, with 10 bases lying between them. Germline V gene data show CDR1 as MNHEY and CDR2 as SMNVEV (reference sequence). This CDR3 is built from 12 residues. CDR3 amino acids: CASTLFATEAFF. The CDR3 nucleotides read TGTGCCAGCACTCTCTTCGCCACTGAAGCTTTCTTT.

The V and J genes are TRBV30 and TRBJ2-2; D remains ambiguous. The CDR3 consists of 16 residues. Germline V gives CDR1 GTSNPN, CDR2 SVGIG (reference sequence). The ends were cut back, 2 bases at V and 0 bases at J, with 13 bases in the middle. CDR3 DNA sequence: TGTGCCTGGAGTTCTAGGCGTGGACCGAACACCGGGGAGCTGTTTTTT. Its translation is CAWSSRRGPNTGELFF.

The V call is TRBV25-1, the J call TRBJ2-1; 9 nucleotides align to TRBD1. Germline CDR1 reads MGHDK; CDR2 reads SYGVNS. Trimming at V came to 4 bases and at J to 5 bases, leaving 3 bases not matched to a gene. The CDR3 runs 14 residues. In DNA form, the CDR3 reads TGTGCCAGCAGTGGGACAGGGGCCAACAATGAGCAGTTCTTC. This encodes CASSGTGANNEQFF.

The chain couples TRBV5-4 to TRBJ1-1; D gene uncertain. The CDR3 spans 14 residues. The V gene's germline CDR1 is SGHNT and CDR2 YYREEE (reference sequence). The V and J ends lost 0 bases and 2 bases respectively, with 8 bases between them. For the CDR3, the DNA is TGTGCCAGCAGCTTGGAGGCGGGCAACACTGAAGCTTTCTTT. As protein: CASSLEAGNTEAFF.

The chain couples TRBV28 to TRBJ1-1; weak D call: TRBD1 (5 bases). Germline CDR1 is MDHEN and CDR2 is SYDVKM. The CDR3 loop spans 14 amino acids. Trimming took 5 bases from V and 8 from J, leaving 18 bases between them. This chain's CDR3 is CASSPPQGRTEAFF. Here the CDR3 DNA reads TGTGCCAGCAGTCCCCCCCAGGGCCGGACGGAAGCTTTCTTT.

The V call is TRBV5-1, the J call TRBJ2-7; 8 nucleotides line up with TRBD1. Germline-derived CDR1 and CDR2 are SGHRS and YFSETQ. This CDR3 has 15 amino acids. Trimming removed 0 bases from V and 6 bases from J; junction bases left unmatched: 8. CDR3 in amino acids: CASSLDRGILREQYF. CDR3 DNA: TGCGCCAGCAGCTTGGACAGGGGGATTCTTCGCGAGCAGTACTTC.

The chain has TRBV19 and TRBJ2-3; D is undetermined. The CDR3 sequence is 12 residues long. The V gene's germline CDR1 is LNHDA and CDR2 SQIVND (reference sequence). V was cut by 3 bases and J by 3 bases, with 4 bases left in between. In DNA, the CDR3 is TGTGCCAGTAGTATGGGAACAGATACGCAGTATTTT. This codes for CASSMGTDTQYF.

The V and J genes are TRBV6-6 and TRBJ2-1; D is perhaps TRBD2 (5 bases). V was clipped by 11 bases and J by 8 bases, with 13 bases between them. CDR1 and CDR2 from the germline V gene are MNHNY and SVGAGI (reference sequence). The length of the CDR3 is 11 residues. The CDR3 is CAHGVYDEQFF. CDR3 in DNA: TGTGCCCACGGGGTTTACGATGAGCAGTTCTTC.

There are a few counts of this clone. The V and J genes are TRBV6-4 and TRBJ2-3, with 12 bases matching TRBD2. Germline CDR1 MRHNA, CDR2 SNTAGT. This CDR3 spans 15 amino acids. V was clipped by 2 bases and J by 4 bases; unmatched bases: 1. The CDR3 here is CASSDTSGRPDTQYF. CDR3 in DNA: TGTGCCAGCAGTGACACTAGCGGGAGGCCAGATACGCAGTATTTT.

Comment on this clone: The sample carries other DNA sequences with the same CDR3. CDR3 nucleotides: TGTGCCAGCAGCTTAGACGGTGAAAAACTGTTTTTT. As protein: CASSLDGEKLFF. The chain uses TRBV7-9 and TRBJ1-4; D ambiguous. The CDR3 totals 12 residues. V lost 1 base to trimming and J lost 7 bases, with 4 bases between them. The germline V gene has CDR1 SEHNR and CDR2 FQNEAQ (reference sequence).

This sequence joins TRBV18 and TRBJ2-7, with 7 bases that match TRBD1. V lost 3 bases to trimming and J lost 0 bases; unmatched junction nucleotides: 2. The length of the CDR3 is 14 residues. Germline CDR1 KGHSH, CDR2 LQKENI. The CDR3 here is CASSPAGGSYEQYF. CDR3 sequence (DNA): TGTGCCAGCTCACCGGCAGGGGGCTCCTACGAGCAGTACTTC.

This chain connects TRBV27 to TRBJ2-1, with 14 bases aligning to TRBD2. The CDR3 sequence is 15 residues long. Germline values: CDR1 MNHEY, CDR2 SMNVEV (reference sequence). V was pared by 5 bases and J by 10 bases, with 7 bases of the junction left unmatched. CDR3 DNA: TGTGCCAGCAGTCCCGGGACTAGCGGGAGAGGCGAGCAGTTCTTC. It yields the protein CASSPGTSGRGEQFF.

This sequence joins TRBV19 and TRBJ1-2; D remains unclear. Germline lookup yields CDR1 LNHDA and CDR2 SQIVND (reference sequence). This CDR3 region has 14 residues. V lost 6 bases, J lost 4 bases, and 15 bases lay in between. The CDR3 is CASRTNRIGYGYTF. The CDR3 nucleotides are TGTGCCAGTAGGACAAACCGGATTGGCTATGGCTACACCTTC.

V is TRBV6-6 and J is TRBJ1-5, with D unresolved. CDR1 MNHNY and CDR2 SVGAGI come from the germline V gene (reference sequence). V lost 5 bases and J lost 5, with 10 bases in between. The CDR3 is made up of 13 amino acids. The CDR3 DNA reads TGTGCCAGCAGTCCACGCTTAGATCAGCCCCAGCATTTT. It translates to CASSPRLDQPQHF.

This rearrangement joins TRBV9 to TRBJ2-5; no clear D gene. This CDR3 has 15 residues. The germline V and J ends were trimmed by 0 bases and 2 bases, with 11 bases remaining between them. The V gene's germline CDR1 is SGDLS and CDR2 YYNGEE. CDR3 bases: TGTGCCAGCAGCGTAGGGCAGATGATACAAGAGACCCAGTACTTC. Its translation: CASSVGQMIQETQYF.

Comments on this clone: At the DNA level, this CDR3 is encoded by other sequences in the same sample as well. The rearrangement joins TRBV6-1 to TRBJ1-2; no firm D call. This CDR3 is built from 14 residues. Trimming stripped 0 bases from V and 0 bases from J, with 5 bases between. Germline V gene sequence: CDR1 MNHNS, CDR2 SASEGT. The DNA of the CDR3 is TGTGCCAGCAGTGAAGCTGGAGCTAACTATGGCTACACCTTC. This translates into CASSEAGANYGYTF.

In this sample, this clone turned up a few times. This chain joins TRBV5-4 and TRBJ1-1; D uncertain. Germline lookup yields CDR1 SGHNT and CDR2 YYREEE (reference sequence). Trimming took 6 bases from V and 1 from J, leaving 16 bases between them. The CDR3 loop spans 15 amino acids. The DNA of the CDR3 is TGTGCCAGCACATACGTAGGATTGGCGAACACTGAAGCTTTCTTT. It specifies CASTYVGLANTEAFF.

This clone was observed a few times. The V gene is TRBV5-1, the J gene TRBJ2-6; 10 bases line up with TRBD2. The CDR3 has 17 residues. Germline CDR1 is SGHRS and CDR2 is YFSETQ. V was pared by 2 bases and J by 2 bases, with 4 bases of the junction left unmatched. The CDR3 DNA sequence: TGCGCCAGCAGCTTAAGTAGCGGGAGGACTGGGGCCAACGTCCTGACTTTC. Translating gives CASSLSSGRTGANVLTF.

The chain combines TRBV5-4 with TRBJ2-3, with 13 bases lining up with TRBD2. The CDR3 covers 16 residues. V trimming: 4 bases; J trimming: 4 bases; junction bases outside the gene matches: 6. Germline CDR1 and CDR2: SGHNT and YYREEE (reference sequence). The CDR3 DNA reads TGTGCCAGCAGCCCGGGACTAGCGGGAATTCCAGATACGCAGTATTTT. Translation gives CASSPGLAGIPDTQYF.

The chain uses TRBV4-1 and TRBJ2-7; perhaps TRBD2 as D (6 bases). V lost 4 bases to trimming and J lost 2 bases, with 12 bases between them. This CDR3 has 14 residues. Per germline, CDR1 MGHRA and CDR2 YSYEKL. This chain's CDR3 is CASSPGVRAYEQYF. The CDR3 bases are TGCGCCAGCAGCCCGGGGGTCCGAGCCTACGAGCAGTACTTC.

This chain connects TRBV27 to TRBJ1-2, with D possibly being TRBD1 (6 bases). Trimming cost V 7 bases and J 0 bases, with 6 bases left between them. CDR1 and CDR2 (germline): MNHEY, SMNVEV (reference sequence). The CDR3 is made up of 12 amino acids. CDR3 nucleotide sequence: TGTGCCAGCAAGGGGGCTAACTATGGCTACACCTTC. This gives the protein CASKGANYGYTF.

V and J are TRBV4-1 and TRBJ2-1; D might be TRBD2 (6 bases). CDR1 MGHRA and CDR2 YSYEKL come from the germline V gene. Trimming removed 1 base from V and 10 bases from J, with 26 bases in between. This CDR3 region has 18 residues. The CDR3 sequence is CASSQGLLGFVREKEQFF. The CDR3 DNA reads TGCGCCAGCAGCCAAGGACTTCTGGGTTTTGTACGGGAGAAAGAGCAGTTCTTC.

This clone was observed a handful of times. The chain uses TRBV29-1 and TRBJ1-1; a weak D match, TRBD1 (5 bases). Trimming removed 8 bases at V and 3 bases at J, with 19 bases between. The germline gives CDR1 SQVTM, CDR2 ANQGSEA. The CDR3 is 14 residues long. The CDR3 region is CSTGDFWGHTEAFF. CDR3 bases: TGCAGCACGGGGGACTTTTGGGGACACACTGAAGCTTTCTTT.